The clone carrying this TCR beta chain rates as medium-sized. Its antigen is still unknown. This sample was included in a study of identical twins. Overall study findings and caveats: Models underestimated how often monozygotic twins shared out-of-frame TCR alpha.

TCRdb called the 5' RACE reads again in MiXCR, with one record for every CDR3 protein. The sample carries about 210,000 distinct CDR3 sequences, about a tenth recorded once. Germline V gene sequence: CDR1 MNHEY, CDR2 SVGEGT. Deletions cut 2 bases from V and 2 bases from J, with 9 bases between. The CDR3 loop spans 14 amino acids. This clonotype was sampled from a woman in her late teens or twenties in good health. V usage is TRBV6-2 or TRBV6-3 and J usage is TRBJ2-5, with unresolved D. What was sequenced was memory (CD45RO+) T cells sorted from blood. The CDR3, as DNA: TGTGCCAGCAGTTACGGGATGGAACAAGAGACCCAGTACTTC. Translating it yields CASSYGMEQETQYF.